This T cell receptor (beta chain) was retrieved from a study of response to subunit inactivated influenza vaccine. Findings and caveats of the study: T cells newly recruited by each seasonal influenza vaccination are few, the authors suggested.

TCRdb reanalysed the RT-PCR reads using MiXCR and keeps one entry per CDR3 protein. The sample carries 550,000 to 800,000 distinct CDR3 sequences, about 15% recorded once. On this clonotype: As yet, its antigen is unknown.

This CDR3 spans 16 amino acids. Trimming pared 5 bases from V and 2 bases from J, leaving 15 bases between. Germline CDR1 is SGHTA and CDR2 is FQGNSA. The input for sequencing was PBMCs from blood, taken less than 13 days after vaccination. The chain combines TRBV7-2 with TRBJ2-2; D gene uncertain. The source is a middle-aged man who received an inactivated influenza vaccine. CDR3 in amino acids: CASSPRISSNTGELFF. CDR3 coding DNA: TGTGCCAGCAGCCCCAGGATCAGCAGTAACACCGGGGAGCTGTTTTTT.